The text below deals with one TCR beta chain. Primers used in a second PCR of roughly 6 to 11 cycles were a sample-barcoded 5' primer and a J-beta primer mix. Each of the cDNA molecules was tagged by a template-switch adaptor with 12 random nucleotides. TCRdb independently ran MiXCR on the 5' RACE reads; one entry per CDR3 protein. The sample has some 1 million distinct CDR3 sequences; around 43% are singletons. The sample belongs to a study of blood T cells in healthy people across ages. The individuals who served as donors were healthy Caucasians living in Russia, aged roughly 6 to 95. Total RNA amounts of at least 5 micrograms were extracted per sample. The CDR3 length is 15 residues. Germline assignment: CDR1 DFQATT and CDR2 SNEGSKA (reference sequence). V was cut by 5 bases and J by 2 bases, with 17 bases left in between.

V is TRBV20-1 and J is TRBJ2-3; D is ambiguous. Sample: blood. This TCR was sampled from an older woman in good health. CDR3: CSAGRWSANTDTQYF. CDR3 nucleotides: TGCAGTGCTGGGCGTTGGAGCGCGAACACAGATACGCAGTATTTT.